This T cell receptor beta chain came from a study of CD8+ T cells in alopecia areata. The wider study: Severity scores in treated patients reflected the percentage of scalp affected.

Remarks on this clone: Antigen unknown.

General study points: Scalp clonality, along with expanded CD8+ clones among the top 100, was significantly decreased by tofacitinib.

Sequencing used cDNA as its template, made by extracting RNA and reverse transcribing it. TCRdb keeps only in-frame clones here, not all; method: immunoSEQ multiplex PCR. The sample has 200,000 to 250,000 clones, 64% seen once. Treatment of the sample: oral pan-JAK inhibitor, 5-10 mg twice daily. Peripheral blood, together with lesional scalp punch biopsies, was collected from alopecia areata patients. Sorting from PBMCs produced CD4+ and CD8+ T cells. This clonotype originated in a human donor with alopecia areata. Sample: CD4+ T cells sorted from blood, taken at week 4, from a patient treated with tofacitinib.

The CDR3 nucleotides read TGTGCCAGCAGCTTAGTAGGGGGCGGGGAGACCCAGTACTTC. This gives the protein CASSLVGGGETQYF. The gene calls are TRBV7-9 and TRBJ2-5; 7 positions agree with TRBD1. The V gene's germline CDR1 is SEHNR and CDR2 FQNEAQ (reference sequence). This CDR3 is built from 14 residues. With V trimmed by 1 base and J by 5 bases, 4 bases remained unmatched.